Sequencing of this T cell receptor beta chain was carried out in a study of cytomegalovirus exposure and HLA in healthy donors (dated by TCRdb to about 2017). In terms of the full investigation: An earlier analysis of 587 of the donors reported about 250 Gb of sequence data and roughly 110 million unique TCR beta sequences from 150 million to 200 million T cells. In addition to the first cohort of 650 to 750 subjects, a separate validation cohort of 120 different subjects was used. Among roughly 400 genotyped donors of the cohort, an average of around 240,000 unique TCR beta nucleotide sequences were sequenced per donor, 15% to 20% of them non-productive. About five DR-DQ haplotypes were handled as single units for association and clustering because linkage in the cohort was strong. Rather than drawing on any new phenotypic data, the later analysis identified candidate immune exposures from TCR beta sequences and the way those sequences occurred across donors. The T cell repertoires of under 750 subjects were profiled by immunosequencing and related to cytomegalovirus serostatus. A later analysis re-analyzed previously published TCR beta repertoires from roughly 600 donors and added high-resolution HLA genotyping to study TCR occurrence patterns. The study combined high-throughput TCR immunosequencing, statistical association of individual TCRs with disease status, and machine learning to predict cytomegalovirus infection status. All discovery cohort repertoires had been generated on a single sequencing platform. Donor age, sex, ethnicity and CMV serostatus were collected together with the repertoire data. The study was designed to test whether signatures of past pathogen exposure could be identified by cataloging public T cell receptors. A later genetic analysis took genome-wide SNP genotypes for about 65% of the roughly 670 donors and used that subset as a discovery cohort. Typing coverage varied by locus: roughly 629-640 donors for A, B, C, DRB1 and DQB1; approximately 500 for DQA1; more than 600 for DPA1; 450 to 480 for DPB1. An early release covering roughly 600 HLA-typed donors comprised about 320 gigabases of sequencing data and some 79 million unique TCR sequences. HLA typing included class I and class II loci at four-digit resolution. In an earlier analysis of around 540 of the donors, high-throughput TCR beta sequencing was used to judge whether each TCR beta V gene segment behaved as functional or pseudogenic. The genetic ancestry cluster associated with self-reported Caucasian donors included roughly four fifths of the roughly 360 genotyped donors.

In total, approximately 610 healthy bone marrow donors made up the cohort. At the time of sampling, every cohort member was nominally healthy, though immune exposures that went unrecorded were likely present. The donor was CMV seropositive and belonged to the group of 250 to 300 seropositive cohort members. Every donor gave a peripheral blood sample, and the peripheral blood mononuclear cells from that sample were used for TCR beta sequencing. Genomic DNA extraction from the blood cell samples was performed with the Qiagen DNeasy Blood Extraction Kit. Overall study outcomes, separate from this receptor: In a later genetic analysis, fewer N-insertions in productive TCRs were reported among donors in an Asian-associated ancestry cluster than the roughly 700-donor mean. A later analysis found that most CMV-associated TCR beta chains appeared HLA-restricted, with HLA associations seemingly driven largely by CMV exposure. Sequencing depth was assumed to be roughly uniform across donors in the presence/absence analyses, though that assumption may not hold. A further reported finding was that TCR beta sequences accurately predicted the HLA-A and HLA-B alleles for most subjects in the first cohort. A few of the identified cytomegalovirus-associated TCR beta chains were confirmed in vitro to be specific for cytomegalovirus antigens. This cohort had only TCR beta chains sequenced, and the lack of alpha or paired-chain data limited which features could be detected. The authors suggested that the approach could potentially be generalized to other disease states and immunological phenotypes. The classifier was reported to diagnose cytomegalovirus status with high specificity and sensitivity in both the original and validation cohorts. At a false discovery rate of 0.05, a later analysis linked about 17,000 TCR beta sequences to specific HLA alleles. In an earlier analysis of fewer than 700 of the donors, most TCR beta V segments appeared in productive rearrangements about 90% or about 30% of the time, broadly matching IMGT annotations. Some IMGT-functional V segments, including TRBV6-2 and TRBV6-3, could not be distinguished by the 87-base-pair reads and were therefore excluded. Assigning TCR associations to individual alleles was difficult when HLA alleles, especially DR and DQ, strongly co-occurred. A later analysis reported that several top co-occurrence clusters appeared linked to parvovirus B19, influenza, CMV and Epstein-Barr virus. Because counts were too low, about 17 rarely observed V segments, including chromosome 9 orphons, were excluded from the earlier analysis of 587 of the donors. In a later analysis, HLA-associated TCR beta chains showed more clonal expansion and lower generation probabilities than non-associated chains that were equally common. Most TCR sequences were observed very rarely across donors, whereas some public TCRs were present in many individuals. The study listed 150 to 200 TCR beta chains as associated with cytomegalovirus. In a later genetic analysis, a missense DCLRE1C variant was associated with V-gene and J-gene trimming of TCR beta chains, and the association was replicated in an independent cohort. A cluster of highly shared sequence variants was judged likely to represent a technical artifact of the sequencing pipeline. In a later analysis, TCR association rates were found to vary across HLA loci, with the most associated TCRs seen for DRB1 alleles and the fewest for HLA-C alleles. HLA typing was unavailable for some donors at each locus, so association tests used only the typed subset. For the cohort, immune exposure information was limited to CMV serostatus. Correlated functional status among segregating V segments might reflect linkage disequilibrium, but an unknown experimental factor could not be ruled out.

As encoded in the germline V gene, CDR1 is MGHRA while CDR2 is YSYEKL. Trimming costs V 4 bases and J 0 bases, and their ends lie 16 bases apart. The CDR3 holds 17 amino acids from the cysteine to the phenylalanine. Solely the CDR3 DNA is kept, with 51 bases framed from the first base. The method was the immunoSEQ multiplex PCR assay. For the multiplex PCR, a mixture combining 60 forward primers for TCR Vbeta segments and 13 reverse primers for TCR Jbeta segments was used. The CDR3 region of rearranged TCR beta genes was amplified from genomic DNA by a multiplex PCR assay. The Illumina HiSeq System was used to sequence the amplified TCR beta libraries as 87-base-pair reads. Per the source publication's procedure: A later analysis tallied approximately 87 million unique TCR beta chains across the 700 or so repertoires, and approximately 11 million of those chains were shared by two or more donors. To remove PCR and sequencing errors, raw reads were error-corrected and collapsed into unique sequences using a nearest-neighbor algorithm that merged closely related sequences. Alignment of CDR3 sequences to IMGT reference sequences was used to assign V, D and J gene segments. Each retained sequence needed at least a six-nucleotide match to both a V gene segment and a J gene segment. A rearrangement counted as productive if the CDR3 had no stop codons and remained in frame with V and J, and every other rearrangement counted as non-productive. Following IMGT convention, CDR3 was defined as the stretch from the second conserved V-encoded cysteine up to the conserved J-encoded phenylalanine. The earlier analysis of about 530 of the donors excluded any sequence lacking an unambiguous match to a single V gene segment. An earlier analysis of about 600 of the donors called V segments functional above 56.7% productive rearrangements and segregating when the between-donor standard deviation exceeded 5%. A statistical classification framework was developed to diagnose cytomegalovirus status using the catalog of TCR beta chain sequences. In a later analysis, V and J genes were assigned by comparing TCR nucleotide sequences against IMGT/GENE-DB human TR gene sequences. Using the TCRdist pipeline, a later analysis assigned CDR3 sequences along with most-parsimonious VDJ recombination scenarios. A later analysis defined each TCR beta chain by its CDR3 amino acid sequence plus V-gene family, and excluded reads lacking a unique V-gene family. To address suspected cross-contamination and a sequencing artifact, a later analysis removed 450 to 700 highly shared, low-generation-probability nucleotide sequences. In a later analysis, a clonal expansion index for each public chain was calculated from normalized within-repertoire ranks of inferred template counts. Generation probabilities in a later analysis came from a VDJ recombination model fitted to out-of-frame rearrangements, and those results were checked against IGoR. A later analysis scored TCR-TCR, TCR-HLA and TCR-CMV co-occurrence with hypergeometric tests, applying a repertoire-size bias correction to TCR pairs. In a later analysis, false discovery rates were estimated by permuting HLA or CMV assignments 20 times. In a later analysis, co-occurring TCRs were grouped with DBSCAN, and TCRdist sequence similarity was added when clustering was performed within HLA-allele-positive subsets. Repertoires with fewer than 30,000 or more than 120,000 public chains were left out of co-occurrence clustering, as were four to six repertoires with anomalous nucleotide sharing. Here the immuneACCESS table is served through TCRdb, limited to in-frame sequences with V and J called. Missing clones are a known gap in these copies; in checked studies unresolved V genes cover under half, and the rest lacks a known reason. V and J calls and clone size are those listed in that table; D and trimming were worked out from the DNA. This sample lists 150,000 or so clones; roughly 83% were detected once. Less than 10% of the sample comes from the top ten.

This clone was detected only a few times. There is no known antigen for this receptor. Base qualities were left out, and no much larger clone turns up one base away. The chain is made from TRBV4-1 and TRBJ2-4, with a tentative D gene TRBD1 over 6 matching bases. The receptor comes from a man younger than 45 in good health and CMV-seropositive. Sequencing was carried out using PBMCs. CDR3 protein: CASSLDGTPLAKNIQYF. The nucleotides read TGCGCCAGCAGCCTCGACGGGACACCACTAGCCAAAAACATTCAGTACTTC.